Listed here are 17 T cell receptor beta chains from one sample, sequenced in a study of T cell responses to AZD1222 COVID-19 vaccine. Clones were read by immunoSEQ multiplex PCR, and TCRdb kept only the in-frame ones, dropping some. Among fewer than 200,000 clones listed, just over 90% were seen once. Sequenced material: peripheral blood, taken 28 days after the second dose of the MenACWY control vaccine. The receptors were sampled from an adult who received the MenACWY meningococcal vaccine as a control.

The chain joins TRBV5-6 to TRBJ2-7; 8 nucleotides line up with TRBD1. The CDR3 is made up of 14 amino acids. CDR1 SGHDT and CDR2 YYEEEE come from the germline V gene. V shed 4 bases and J 7 bases; nucleotides not matched to a gene: 10. Here the CDR3 DNA reads TGTGCCAGCAGCCTCCTGGGCCGGACAGGGGAGCAGTACTTC. Translated: CASSLLGRTGEQYF. Based on the CDR3 plus reference TRBV5-6 and TRBJ2-7, the full variable domain is DAGVTQSPTHLIKTRGQQVTLRCSPKSGHDTVSWYQQALGQGPQFIFQYYEEEERQRGNFPDRFSGHQFPNYSSELNVNALLLGDSALYLCASSLLGRTGEQYFGPGTRLTVT.

V and J are TRBV15 and TRBJ2-7; possible D gene TRBD2, 5 bases. Per germline, CDR1 LNHNV and CDR2 YYDKDF (reference sequence). V was shortened by 1 base and J by 3 bases, with 10 bases between the two germline ends. This CDR3 spans 14 amino acids. Here the CDR3 reads CATSRGGLGYEQYF. CDR3 bases: TGTGCCACCAGCAGAGGAGGGTTGGGCTACGAGCAGTACTTC.

The chain couples TRBV12-3 or TRBV12-4 to TRBJ1-1; D unclear. Between the trimmed V and J ends, which lost 8 bases and 2 bases, there was a span of 9 bases. CDR3 size: 12 residues. The CDR3 loop reads CASFQRNTEAFF. CDR3 bases: TGTGCCAGCTTTCAGAGAAACACTGAAGCTTTCTTT.

The rearrangement joins TRBV29-1 to TRBJ2-2, with a tentative D call TRBD2 (5 bases). The CDR3 extends over 13 amino acids. The germline V gene encodes CDR1 SQVTM and CDR2 ANQGSEA. The V end lost 2 bases, the J end lost 5 bases, and 9 bases lay between the germline ends. CDR3 amino acids: CSVEKSGTGELFF. DNA for the CDR3: TGCAGCGTTGAAAAGTCGGGGACCGGGGAGCTGTTTTTT.

The gene calls are TRBV5-1 and TRBJ1-2; a possible D gene is TRBD1 (5 bases). V was cut by 0 bases and J by 0 bases, with 9 bases left in between. There are 15 residues in the CDR3. The germline gives CDR1 SGHRS, CDR2 YFSETQ. The CDR3 protein is CASSLEQAANYGYTF. As DNA, the CDR3 is TGCGCCAGCAGCTTGGAACAGGCAGCTAACTATGGCTACACCTTC.

The rearrangement links TRBV6-5 to TRBJ1-2; 7 nucleotides agree with TRBD1. Germline assignment: CDR1 MNHEY and CDR2 SVGAGI. This CDR3 is built from 15 residues. J gave up 4 bases and V 7 bases, and 12 bases lay outside the gene matches. The chain's CDR3 is CASTRGTDTTYGYTF. For the CDR3, the DNA is TGTGCCAGCACTAGGGGGACAGACACGACCTATGGCTACACCTTC.

The V and J genes are TRBV7-9 and TRBJ2-5; tentative D call: TRBD2 (6 bases). CDR1 is SEHNR and CDR2 is FQNEAQ in the germline V gene (reference sequence). The CDR3 runs 14 residues. Trimming removed 4 bases from V and 9 bases from J, with 18 bases in between. The CDR3 here is CASSWETREWSQYF. CDR3 coding DNA: TGTGCCAGCAGCTGGGAGACTAGGGAGTGGTCCCAGTACTTC.

This clone was counted a single time. The gene calls are TRBV15 and TRBJ2-3; 15 positions match TRBD2. V lost 6 bases and J lost 7; bases outside the gene matches: 11. Germline assignment: CDR1 LNHNV and CDR2 YYDKDF (reference sequence). The length of the CDR3 is 17 residues. Here the CDR3 reads CATSSGLAGGLGNTQYF. The CDR3 coding sequence is TGTGCCACCAGTAGTGGACTAGCGGGAGGGCTAGGGAATACGCAGTATTTT.

This clone was recorded only once. The genes are TRBV7-9 and TRBJ2-7; 12 bases are shared with TRBD2. This CDR3 is built from 15 residues. Germline CDR1 reads SEHNR; CDR2 reads FQNEAQ (reference sequence). The ends lost 5 bases at V and 3 bases at J; junction bases unmatched: 5. CDR3 coding DNA: TGTGCCAGCAGCCCCTCGACTAGCGGGAGCTACGAGCAGTACTTC. Translating gives CASSPSTSGSYEQYF.

The chain uses TRBV30 and TRBJ1-5; 7 bases map to TRBD1. The V gene's germline CDR1 is GTSNPN and CDR2 SVGIG (reference sequence). CDR3 size: 14 residues. With V trimmed by 1 base and J by 1 base, 1 base remained unmatched. This CDR3 is CAWSGGQSNQPQHF. The CDR3 nucleotides read TGTGCCTGGAGTGGGGGACAGAGCAATCAGCCCCAGCATTTT.

The chain links TRBV19 to TRBJ2-7; 7 nucleotides line up with TRBD2. Germline V lookup: CDR1 LNHDA, CDR2 SQIVND (reference sequence). The CDR3 sequence is 12 residues long. The ends lost 5 bases at V and 7 bases at J; junction bases unmatched: 5. This CDR3 is CASSGGVEEQYF. The DNA of the CDR3 is TGTGCCAGTAGTGGGGGGGTGGAAGAGCAGTACTTC.

The chain combines TRBV6-6 with TRBJ1-5; D is perhaps TRBD1 (6 bases). Trimming pared 1 base from V and 0 bases from J, leaving 10 bases between. The CDR3 consists of 16 residues. Germline V gene lookup returns CDR1 MNHNY and CDR2 SVGAGI (reference sequence). DNA of the CDR3: TGTGCCAGCAGTTACTACGGACAGATTAGCAATCAGCCCCAGCATTTT. As protein: CASSYYGQISNQPQHF.

In nucleotides, the CDR3 is TGTGCCAGCTCCGCGGGACAGAGGAACACTGAAGCTTTCTTT. Protein product: CASSAGQRNTEAFF. V is TRBV18 and J is TRBJ1-1, with TRBD1 matching 7 bases. CDR3 length equals 14 residues. Germline V gene lookup returns CDR1 KGHSH and CDR2 LQKENI. The trim removed 6 bases at V and 1 base at J, leaving 5 bases unmatched. Full variable domain (outside the CDR3, taken from reference TRBV18 and TRBJ1-1): NAGVMQNPRHLVRRRGQEARLRCSPMKGHSHVYWYRQLPEEGLKFMVYLQKENIIDESGMPKERFSAEFPKEGPSILRIQQVVRGDSAAYFCASSAGQRNTEAFFGQGTRLTVV.

The chain combines TRBV19 with TRBJ2-7; D call uncertain. The CDR3 consists of 12 residues. Germline loops: CDR1 LNHDA, CDR2 SQIVND (reference sequence). V gave up 0 bases and J gave up 6 bases, with 6 bases separating them. The CDR3 loop reads CASSIDGREQYF. CDR3 coding DNA: TGTGCCAGTAGTATAGATGGGCGCGAGCAGTACTTC.

The CDR3 spells CASTGLGAETQYF. The CDR3 DNA is TGTGCCAGTACAGGCTTGGGGGCGGAGACCCAGTACTTC. The chain employs TRBV19 and TRBJ2-5; D might be TRBD1 (6 bases). Germline CDR1 LNHDA, CDR2 SQIVND (reference sequence). Between the trimmed V and J ends, which lost 7 bases and 5 bases, there was a span of 14 bases. The CDR3 covers 13 residues.

The rearrangement uses TRBV21-1 and TRBJ2-5; the D call in the table, TRBD2, was not verified against the DNA. TRBV21-1 is classified as a pseudogene. The CDR3 is 16 residues long. The CDR3 loop is CASTPRWRGSQETQYF. The CDR3 coding sequence is TGTGCCAGCACACCGAGGTGGCGGGGCAGTCAAGAGACCCAGTACTTC.

The chain is built from TRBV15 and TRBJ2-3, with no clear D. CDR1 and CDR2 from the germline V gene are LNHNV and YYDKDF (reference sequence). This CDR3 has 14 residues. Trimming removed 0 bases from V and 4 bases from J, with 8 bases in between. CDR3 residues: CATSRDRSPDTQYF. In DNA, the CDR3 is TGTGCCACCAGCAGAGATCGGTCCCCAGATACGCAGTATTTT.